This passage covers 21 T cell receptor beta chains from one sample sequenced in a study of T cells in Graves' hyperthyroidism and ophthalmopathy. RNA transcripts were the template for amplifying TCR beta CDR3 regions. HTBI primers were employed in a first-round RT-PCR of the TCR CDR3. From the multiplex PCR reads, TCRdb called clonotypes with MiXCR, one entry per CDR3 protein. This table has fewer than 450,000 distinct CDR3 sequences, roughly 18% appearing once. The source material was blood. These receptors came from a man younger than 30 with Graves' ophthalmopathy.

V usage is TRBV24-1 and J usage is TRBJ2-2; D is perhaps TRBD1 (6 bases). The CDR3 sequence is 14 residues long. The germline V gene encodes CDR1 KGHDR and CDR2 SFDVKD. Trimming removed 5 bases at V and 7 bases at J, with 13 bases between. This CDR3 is CATSASGVDGELFF. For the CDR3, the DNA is TGTGCCACCAGTGCTTCAGGGGTGGACGGGGAGCTGTTTTTT.

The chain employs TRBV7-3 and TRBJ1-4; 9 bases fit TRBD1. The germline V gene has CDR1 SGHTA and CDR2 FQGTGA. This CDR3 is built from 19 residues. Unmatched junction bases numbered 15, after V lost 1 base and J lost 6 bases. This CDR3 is CASSLRVGQGRSRDEKLFF. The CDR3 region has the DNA TGTGCCAGCAGCTTAAGGGTCGGACAGGGGAGAAGCAGGGATGAAAAACTGTTTTTT.

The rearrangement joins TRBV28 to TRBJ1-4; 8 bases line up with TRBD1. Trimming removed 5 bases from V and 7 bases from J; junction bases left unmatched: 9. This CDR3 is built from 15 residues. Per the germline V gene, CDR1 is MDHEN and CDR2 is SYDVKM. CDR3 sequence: CASSRPGTGLEKLFF. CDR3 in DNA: TGTGCCAGCAGTCGCCCCGGGACAGGTCTTGAAAAACTGTTTTTT.

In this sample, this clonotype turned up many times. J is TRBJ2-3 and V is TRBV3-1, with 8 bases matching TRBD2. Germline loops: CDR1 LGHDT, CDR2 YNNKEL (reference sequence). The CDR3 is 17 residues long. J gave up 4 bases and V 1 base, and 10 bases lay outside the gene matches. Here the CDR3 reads CASSQASSGGVADTQYF. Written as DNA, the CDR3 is TGTGCCAGCAGCCAAGCATCCAGCGGGGGCGTCGCAGATACGCAGTATTTT.

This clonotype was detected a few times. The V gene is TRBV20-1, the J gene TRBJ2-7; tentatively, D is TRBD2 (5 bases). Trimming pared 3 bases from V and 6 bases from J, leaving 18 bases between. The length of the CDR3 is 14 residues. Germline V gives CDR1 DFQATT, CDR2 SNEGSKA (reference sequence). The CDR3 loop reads CSASPGKSRSEQYF. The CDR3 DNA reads TGCAGTGCTAGTCCCGGGAAAAGTCGTAGCGAGCAGTACTTC.

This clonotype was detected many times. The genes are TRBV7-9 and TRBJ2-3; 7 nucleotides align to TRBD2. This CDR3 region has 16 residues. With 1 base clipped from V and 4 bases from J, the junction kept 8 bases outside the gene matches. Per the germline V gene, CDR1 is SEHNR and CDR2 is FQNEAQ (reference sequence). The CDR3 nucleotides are TGTGCCAGCAGCTTAGAGATGACTAGCAAGGCAGATACGCAGTATTTT. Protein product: CASSLEMTSKADTQYF.

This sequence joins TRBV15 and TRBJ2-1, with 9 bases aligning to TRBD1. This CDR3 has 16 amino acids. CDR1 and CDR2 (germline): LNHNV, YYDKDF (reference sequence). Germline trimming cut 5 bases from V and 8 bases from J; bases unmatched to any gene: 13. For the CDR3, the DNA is TGTGCCACCAGCGCTCCCACCGGGACAGGGTCCTATGAGCAGTTCTTC. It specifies CATSAPTGTGSYEQFF.

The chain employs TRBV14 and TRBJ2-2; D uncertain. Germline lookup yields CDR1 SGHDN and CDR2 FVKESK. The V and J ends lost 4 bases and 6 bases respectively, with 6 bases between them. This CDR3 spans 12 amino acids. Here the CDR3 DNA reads TGTGCCAGCAGCCCTTACCCCGGGGAGCTGTTTTTT. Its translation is CASSPYPGELFF.

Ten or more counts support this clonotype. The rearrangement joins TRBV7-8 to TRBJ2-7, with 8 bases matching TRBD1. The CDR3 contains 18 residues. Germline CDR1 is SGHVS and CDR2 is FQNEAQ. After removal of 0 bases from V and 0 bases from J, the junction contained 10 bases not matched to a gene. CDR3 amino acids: CASSLALLYRGYSYEQYF. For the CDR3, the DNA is TGTGCCAGCAGCTTAGCGCTTTTATACAGGGGGTACTCCTACGAGCAGTACTTC.

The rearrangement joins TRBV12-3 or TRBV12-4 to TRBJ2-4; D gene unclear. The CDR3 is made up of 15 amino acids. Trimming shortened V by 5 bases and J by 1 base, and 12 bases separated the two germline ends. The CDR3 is CASSSGKMAKNIQYF. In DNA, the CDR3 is TGTGCCAGCAGTAGTGGCAAAATGGCCAAAAACATTCAGTACTTC.

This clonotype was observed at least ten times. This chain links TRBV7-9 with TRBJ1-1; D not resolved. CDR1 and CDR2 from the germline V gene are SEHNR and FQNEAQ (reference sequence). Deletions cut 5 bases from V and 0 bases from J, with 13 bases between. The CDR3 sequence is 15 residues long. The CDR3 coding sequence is TGTGCCAGCAGCCCGACCTTGGGGATGAACACTGAAGCTTTCTTT. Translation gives CASSPTLGMNTEAFF.

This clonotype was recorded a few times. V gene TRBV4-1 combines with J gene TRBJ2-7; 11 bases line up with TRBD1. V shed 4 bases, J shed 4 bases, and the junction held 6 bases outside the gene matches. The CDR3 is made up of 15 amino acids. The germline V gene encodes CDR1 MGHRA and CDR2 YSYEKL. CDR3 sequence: CASSLWTGGKYEQYF. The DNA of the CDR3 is TGCGCCAGCAGCCTCTGGACAGGGGGCAAATACGAGCAGTACTTC.

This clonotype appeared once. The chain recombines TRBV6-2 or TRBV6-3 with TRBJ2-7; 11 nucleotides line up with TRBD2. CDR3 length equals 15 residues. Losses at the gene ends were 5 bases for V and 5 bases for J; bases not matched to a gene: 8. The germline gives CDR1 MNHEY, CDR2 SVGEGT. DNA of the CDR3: TGTGCCAGCAGTGTACTAGCGGGAGACACCCACGAGCAGTACTTC. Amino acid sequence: CASSVLAGDTHEQYF.

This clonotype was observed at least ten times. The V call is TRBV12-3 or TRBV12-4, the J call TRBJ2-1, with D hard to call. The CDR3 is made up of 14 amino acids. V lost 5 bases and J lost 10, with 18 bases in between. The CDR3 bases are TGTGCCAGCAGTCCGTGGACGACCCTACAAGAGCAGTTCTTC. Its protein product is CASSPWTTLQEQFF.

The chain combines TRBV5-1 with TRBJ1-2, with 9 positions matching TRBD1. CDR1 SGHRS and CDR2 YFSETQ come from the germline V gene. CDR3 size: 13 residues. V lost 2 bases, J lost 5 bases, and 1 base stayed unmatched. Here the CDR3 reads CASSFDRGYGYTF. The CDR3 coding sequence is TGCGCCAGCAGCTTTGACAGGGGGTATGGCTACACCTTC.

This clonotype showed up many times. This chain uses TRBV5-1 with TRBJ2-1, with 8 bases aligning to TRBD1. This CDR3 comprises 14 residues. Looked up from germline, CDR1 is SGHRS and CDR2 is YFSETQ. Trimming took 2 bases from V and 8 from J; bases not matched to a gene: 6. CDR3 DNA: TGCGCCAGCAGCTTTACAGGGGGGTCAGATGAGCAGTTCTTC. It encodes CASSFTGGSDEQFF.

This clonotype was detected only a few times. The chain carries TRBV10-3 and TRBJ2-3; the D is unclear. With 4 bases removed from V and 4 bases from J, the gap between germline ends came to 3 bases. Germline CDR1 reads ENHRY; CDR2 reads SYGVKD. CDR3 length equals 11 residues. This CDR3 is CAISAADTQYF. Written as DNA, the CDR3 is TGTGCCATCAGTGCGGCAGATACGCAGTATTTT.

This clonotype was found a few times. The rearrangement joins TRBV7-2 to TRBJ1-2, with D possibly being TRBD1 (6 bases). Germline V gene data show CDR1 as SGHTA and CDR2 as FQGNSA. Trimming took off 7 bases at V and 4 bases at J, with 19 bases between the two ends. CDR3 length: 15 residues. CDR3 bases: TGTGCCAGCACCCCGGGTGGACAGTTAGCCTATGGCTACACCTTC. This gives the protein CASTPGGQLAYGYTF.

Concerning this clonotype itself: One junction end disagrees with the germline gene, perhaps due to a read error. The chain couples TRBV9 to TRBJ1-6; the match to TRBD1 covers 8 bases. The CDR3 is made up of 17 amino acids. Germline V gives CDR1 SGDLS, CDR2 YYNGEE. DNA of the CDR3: TGTGCCAGCAGCGTAGGGCCCAGGGGGCGGTTTGATTCACCCCTCCAATTT. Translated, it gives CASSVGPRGRFDSPLQF.

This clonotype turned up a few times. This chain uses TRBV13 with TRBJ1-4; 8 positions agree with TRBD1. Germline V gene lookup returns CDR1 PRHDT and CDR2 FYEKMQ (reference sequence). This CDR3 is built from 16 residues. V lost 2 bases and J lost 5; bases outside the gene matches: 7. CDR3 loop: CASSLISRDRNEKLFF. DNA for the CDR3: TGTGCCAGCAGCTTAATTAGTCGGGACAGGAATGAAAAACTGTTTTTT.

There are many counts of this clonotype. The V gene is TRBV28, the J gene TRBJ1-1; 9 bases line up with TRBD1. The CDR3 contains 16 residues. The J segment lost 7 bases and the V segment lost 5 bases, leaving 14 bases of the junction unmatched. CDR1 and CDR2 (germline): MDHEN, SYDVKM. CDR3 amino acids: CASSTNRGRRRSEAFF. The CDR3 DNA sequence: TGTGCCAGCAGTACGAACAGGGGGCGGCGCCGGAGTGAAGCTTTCTTT.